The 14 T cell receptor beta chains in this list originate from one sample, sequenced in a study of T cell repertoires in aging, cancer and after chemotherapy. Amplification of TCR beta used genomic DNA extracted from peripheral blood. Rearranged V-D-J TRB sequences were amplified with a mixed TRB-A/B primer pool. One entry per CDR3 protein results from TCRdb running MiXCR on the multiplex PCR reads. The sample gives more than 10,000 distinct CDR3 sequences, under 30% of which show up once; around 3% is in the top ten. The sequenced sample consisted of blood. All receptors derive from a human donor in good health.

This clonotype counts as medium-sized. This chain connects TRBV7-9 to TRBJ1-2; D unresolved. In germline, CDR1 is SEHNR, CDR2 FQNEAQ (reference sequence). The V gene lost 3 bases and the J gene lost 0 bases, with 8 bases spanning the gap. The CDR3 extends over 14 amino acids. CDR3 sequence (DNA): TGTGCCAGCAGCTTGGGAACAGCTAACTATGGCTACACCTTC. This sequence encodes CASSLGTANYGYTF.

This clonotype was found a few times. The CDR3 nucleotides are TGTGCCAGCAGCCGCTTCCCAGGGGCTAGTAATTCACCCCTCCACTTT. Translated: CASSRFPGASNSPLHF. The chain combines TRBV7-3 with TRBJ1-6, with D tentatively TRBD1 (6 bases). Trimming shortened V by 5 bases and J by 6 bases, and 17 bases separated the two germline ends. This CDR3 contains 16 residues. Germline CDR1 SGHTA, CDR2 FQGTGA.

This clonotype occurred a few times. The V and J genes are TRBV6-1 and TRBJ2-7; the match to TRBD1 covers 8 bases. In germline, CDR1 is MNHNS, CDR2 SASEGT. This CDR3 is built from 14 residues. The J segment lost 0 bases and the V segment lost 3 bases, leaving 1 base of the junction unmatched. DNA of the CDR3: TGTGCCAGCAGTGAGGACAGGGACTCCTACGAGCAGTACTTC. Protein product: CASSEDRDSYEQYF.

The V call is TRBV6-1, the J call TRBJ2-6; D is perhaps TRBD1 or TRBD2 (6 bases each). CDR1 and CDR2 (germline): MNHNS, SASEGT. Trimming cost V 3 bases and J 4 bases, with 10 bases left between them. The CDR3 has 15 residues. The CDR3 DNA follows: TGTGCCAGCAGTGACCGGGGGCGGGGGGCCAACGTCCTGACTTTC. It encodes CASSDRGRGANVLTF.

This clonotype was detected only a few times. The V call is TRBV5-4, the J call TRBJ2-3, with D perhaps matching TRBD1 (6 bases). Trimming took 5 bases from V and 5 from J, leaving 21 bases between them. The V gene's germline CDR1 is SGHNT and CDR2 YYREEE (reference sequence). The CDR3 loop spans 16 amino acids. The CDR3 coding sequence is TGTGCCAGCAGAGCAGTGACAGGCTTGGAGAGAGATACGCAGTATTTT. Translation: CASRAVTGLERDTQYF.

This chain links TRBV5-1 with TRBJ2-1, with D perhaps TRBD2 (6 bases). V was clipped by 0 bases and J by 8 bases, with 18 bases between them. CDR1 is SGHRS, CDR2 YFSETQ, per germline. This CDR3 is built from 16 residues. The chain's CDR3 is CASSLVPTYPGDEQFF. Here the CDR3 DNA reads TGCGCCAGCAGCTTGGTACCCACTTATCCGGGAGATGAGCAGTTCTTC.

This chain joins TRBV11-3 and TRBJ2-5; 10 bases match TRBD1. The CDR3 runs to 15 residues. V gave up 5 bases and J gave up 4 bases; unmatched junction bases: 7. Germline assignment: CDR1 SGHNT and CDR2 YENEEA. The CDR3 DNA follows: TGTGCCAGCAGCCCGGGACAGGGGCGCGGAGAGACCCAGTACTTC. Protein product: CASSPGQGRGETQYF.

The chain employs TRBV19 and TRBJ2-5; no definite D call. Germline V CDR1 and CDR2: LNHDA, SQIVND (reference sequence). V gave up 3 bases and J gave up 2 bases, with 10 bases separating them. The CDR3 spans 14 residues. This CDR3 is CASSMWGFQETQYF. The CDR3 DNA sequence: TGTGCCAGTAGTATGTGGGGATTTCAAGAGACCCAGTACTTC.

Only a few counts were recorded for this clonotype. The chain joins TRBV12-3 or TRBV12-4 to TRBJ1-3, with 8 bases aligning to TRBD1. V lost 6 bases and J lost 0; bases outside the gene matches: 13. The CDR3 runs 18 residues. CDR3 sequence (DNA): TGTGCCAGCAGCTATGGGACAGGCGGAGGGTTCTCTGGAAACACCATATATTTT. As protein: CASSYGTGGGFSGNTIYF.

The CDR3 is CSVSRGSKNTIYF. The CDR3 region has the DNA TGCAGCGTTTCAAGGGGCTCTAAAAACACCATATATTTT. The chain has TRBV29-1 and TRBJ1-3, with D possibly matching TRBD1 (5 bases). The CDR3 consists of 13 residues. V was trimmed by 5 bases and J by 6 bases, leaving 14 bases between them. Per germline, CDR1 SQVTM and CDR2 ANQGSEA.

This clonotype is labeled as medium-sized. The chain uses TRBV30 and TRBJ2-2; D is unresolved. V lost 2 bases and J 0 bases, leaving 10 bases between the germline ends. This CDR3 has 15 amino acids. Germline V lookup: CDR1 GTSNPN, CDR2 SVGIG (reference sequence). The CDR3 here is CAWSLWQPNTGELFF. CDR3 in DNA: TGTGCCTGGAGTCTTTGGCAGCCGAACACCGGGGAGCTGTTTTTT.

This sequence joins TRBV5-6 and TRBJ2-2; perhaps D is TRBD1 or TRBD2 (5 bases each). Germline assignment: CDR1 SGHDT and CDR2 YYEEEE. This CDR3 has 15 amino acids. With 2 bases removed from V and 4 bases from J, the gap between germline ends came to 12 bases. The CDR3 DNA follows: TGTGCCAGCAGCTTTGGGACGGGGAGCACCGGGGAGCTGTTTTTT. The encoded protein is CASSFGTGSTGELFF.

The V gene is TRBV5-1, the J gene TRBJ2-5; the match to TRBD1 covers 9 bases. V gave up 4 bases and J gave up 5 bases; unmatched junction bases: 6. Looked up from germline, CDR1 is SGHRS and CDR2 is YFSETQ. The CDR3 loop spans 14 amino acids. This chain's CDR3 is CASSHGQGRETQYF. CDR3 DNA: TGCGCCAGCAGCCACGGACAGGGGCGGGAGACCCAGTACTTC.

Regarding this clonotype: A single base separates this from a much larger clone, so it may be a read error. The chain links TRBV29-1 to TRBJ1-1; 8 bases match TRBD1. This CDR3 has 14 residues. Germline CDR1 SQVTM, CDR2 ANQGSEA. CDR3: CIVEARQGSTEAFF. The CDR3 coding sequence is TGCATCGTTGAAGCCAGACAGGGGTCTACTGAAGCTTTCTTT.